Sequencing of this T cell receptor (beta chain) was carried out in a study of spatial heterogeneity in lung cancer. Study-level information: Consistently, beta-chain sequences turned up in larger numbers than alpha-chain sequences did. The study, taken as a whole, reports: Tumor T cell coverage was estimated at around 7.4% for alpha and roughly 14% for beta chains. One measure, the expanded intratumoral alpha and beta TCR count, tracked tumor mutation counts.

This clonotype was found many times. Its antigen is not known. Unique molecular identifiers tagged every individual TCR cDNA molecule. Via MiXCR, TCRdb re-called the 5' RACE reads, giving one row per CDR3 protein. The sample records about 100,000 distinct CDR3 sequences, approximately 4.7% being singletons. Germline-derived CDR1 and CDR2 are SEHNR and FQNEAQ (reference sequence). J was trimmed by 5 bases and V by 4 bases; bases with no gene match: 12. CDR3 size: 17 residues. The time point is: sample taken at primary tumor resection. TCRs were sequenced from unsorted whole RNA of tumor, nontumor lung or PBMC.

The chain links TRBV7-9 to TRBJ1-1; 11 nucleotides agree with TRBD1. The sample consisted of lung tumor tissue, taken at surgery. This sequence was found in a male donor with early-stage non-small cell lung cancer. CDR3 protein: CASSSAGTGGLGTEAFF. CDR3 DNA sequence: TGTGCCAGCAGCTCCGCCGGGACAGGGGGTTTGGGTACTGAAGCTTTCTTT.